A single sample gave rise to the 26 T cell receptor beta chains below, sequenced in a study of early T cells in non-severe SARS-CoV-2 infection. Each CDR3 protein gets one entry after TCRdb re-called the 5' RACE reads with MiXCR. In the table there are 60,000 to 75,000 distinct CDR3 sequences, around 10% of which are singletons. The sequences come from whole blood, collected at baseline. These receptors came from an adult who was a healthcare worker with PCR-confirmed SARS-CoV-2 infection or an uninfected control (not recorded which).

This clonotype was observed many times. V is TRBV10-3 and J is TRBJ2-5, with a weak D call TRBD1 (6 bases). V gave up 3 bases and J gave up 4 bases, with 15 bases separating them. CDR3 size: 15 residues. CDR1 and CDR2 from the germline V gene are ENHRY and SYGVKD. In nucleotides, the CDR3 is TGTGCCATCAGTGAAGGCTCCACAGGGCTAGAGACCCAGTACTTC. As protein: CAISEGSTGLETQYF.

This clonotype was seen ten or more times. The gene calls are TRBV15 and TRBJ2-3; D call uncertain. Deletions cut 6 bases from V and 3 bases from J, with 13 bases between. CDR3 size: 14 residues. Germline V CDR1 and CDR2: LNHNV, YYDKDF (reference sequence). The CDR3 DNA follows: TGTGCCACCAGGTCCCAGCGTGAGACAGATACGCAGTATTTT. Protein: CATRSQRETDTQYF.

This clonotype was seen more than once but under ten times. CDR3 coding DNA: TGTGCCAGCAGTTACGGGCAGGGTGGTGAAAAACTGTTTTTT. Its translation: CASSYGQGGEKLFF. The chain links TRBV27 to TRBJ1-4, with TRBD1 as a possible D gene (5 bases). Germline loops: CDR1 MNHEY, CDR2 SMNVEV (reference sequence). CDR3 length equals 14 residues. The V end lost 4 bases, the J end lost 7 bases, and 13 bases lay between the germline ends. The variable domain in full, completed from reference TRBV27 and TRBJ1-4, reads EAQVTQNPRYLITVTGKKLTVTCSQNMNHEYMSWYRQDPGLGLRQIYYSMNVEVTDKGDVPEGYKVSRKEKRNFPLILESPSPNQTSLYFCASSYGQGGEKLFFGSGTQLSVL.

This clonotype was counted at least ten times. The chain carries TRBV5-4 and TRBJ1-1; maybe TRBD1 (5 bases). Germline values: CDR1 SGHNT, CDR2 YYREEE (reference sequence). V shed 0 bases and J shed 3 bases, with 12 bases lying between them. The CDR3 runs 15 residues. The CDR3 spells CASSLGGRTHTEAFF. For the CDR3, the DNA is TGTGCCAGCAGCTTGGGGGGCAGAACCCACACTGAAGCTTTCTTT.

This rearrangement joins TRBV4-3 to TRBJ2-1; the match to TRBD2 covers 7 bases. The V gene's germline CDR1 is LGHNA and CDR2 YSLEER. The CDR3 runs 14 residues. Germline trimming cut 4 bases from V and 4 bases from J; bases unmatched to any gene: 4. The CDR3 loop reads CASSPGLEYNEQFF. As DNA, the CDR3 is TGCGCCAGCAGCCCAGGACTAGAGTACAATGAGCAGTTCTTC.

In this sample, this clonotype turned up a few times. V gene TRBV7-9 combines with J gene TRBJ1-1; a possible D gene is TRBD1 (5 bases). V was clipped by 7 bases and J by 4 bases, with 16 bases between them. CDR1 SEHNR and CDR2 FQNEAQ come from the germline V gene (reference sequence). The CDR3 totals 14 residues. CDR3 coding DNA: TGTGCCAGCACCCGGGGCCTGCGTCCCACTGAAGCTTTCTTT. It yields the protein CASTRGLRPTEAFF. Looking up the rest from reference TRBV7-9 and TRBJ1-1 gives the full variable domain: DTGVSQNPRHKITKRGQNVTFRCDPISEHNRLYWYRQTLGQGPEFLTYFQNEAQLEKSRLLSDRFSAERPKGSFSTLEIQRTEQGDSAMYLCASTRGLRPTEAFFGQGTRLTVV.

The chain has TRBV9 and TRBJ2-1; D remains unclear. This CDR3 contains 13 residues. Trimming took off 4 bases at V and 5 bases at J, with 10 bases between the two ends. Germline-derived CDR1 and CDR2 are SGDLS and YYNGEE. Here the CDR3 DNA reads TGTGCCAGCAGCCCCCGGAGCCACAATGAGCAGTTCTTC. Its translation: CASSPRSHNEQFF.

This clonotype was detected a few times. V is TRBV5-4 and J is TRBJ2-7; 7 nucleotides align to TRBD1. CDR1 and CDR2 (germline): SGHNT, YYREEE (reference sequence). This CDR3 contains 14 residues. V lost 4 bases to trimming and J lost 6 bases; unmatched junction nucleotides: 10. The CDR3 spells CASSHGQVSLEQYF. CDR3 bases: TGTGCCAGCAGCCACGGACAGGTATCTCTCGAGCAGTACTTC.

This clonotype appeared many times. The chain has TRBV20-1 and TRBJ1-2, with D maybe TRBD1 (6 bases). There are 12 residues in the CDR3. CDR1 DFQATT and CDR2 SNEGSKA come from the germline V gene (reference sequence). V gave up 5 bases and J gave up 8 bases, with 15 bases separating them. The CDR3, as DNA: TGCAGTGCTGGACAGAGCCCGGAGGGCTACACCTTC. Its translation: CSAGQSPEGYTF.

CDR3 sequence: CASSLLSTGGYTF. As DNA, the CDR3 is TGTGCCAGCAGCTTATTAAGTACGGGAGGCTACACCTTC. The rearrangement joins TRBV7-2 to TRBJ1-2, with D hard to call. The CDR3 runs to 13 residues. V was clipped by 2 bases and J by 8 bases, with 12 bases between them. Germline V gene lookup returns CDR1 SGHTA and CDR2 FQGNSA.

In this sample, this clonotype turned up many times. The CDR3 spells CASSLVTGGNEKLFF. DNA for the CDR3: TGTGCCAGCAGCTTAGTGACAGGGGGTAATGAAAAACTGTTTTTT. This chain connects TRBV11-2 to TRBJ1-4; 9 bases fit TRBD1. The germline gives CDR1 SGHAT, CDR2 FQNNGV. The CDR3 has 15 residues. V shed 1 base and J 4 bases; nucleotides not matched to a gene: 1.

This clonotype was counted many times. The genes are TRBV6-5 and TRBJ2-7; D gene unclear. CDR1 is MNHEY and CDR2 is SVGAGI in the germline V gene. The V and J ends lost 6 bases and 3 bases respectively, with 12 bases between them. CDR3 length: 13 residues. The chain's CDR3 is CASSPGRHYEQYF. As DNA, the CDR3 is TGTGCCAGCAGCCCCGGACGGCACTACGAGCAGTACTTC.

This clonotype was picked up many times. DNA of the CDR3: TGTGCCAGCAGCTTGGCGGGGGGACTCTACAATGAGCAGTTCTTC. It specifies CASSLAGGLYNEQFF. J is TRBJ2-1 and V is TRBV7-2, with 8 bases that match TRBD2. Trimming cost V 3 bases and J 3 bases; bases outside gene matches: 4. CDR1 SGHTA and CDR2 FQGNSA come from the germline V gene. This CDR3 comprises 15 residues.

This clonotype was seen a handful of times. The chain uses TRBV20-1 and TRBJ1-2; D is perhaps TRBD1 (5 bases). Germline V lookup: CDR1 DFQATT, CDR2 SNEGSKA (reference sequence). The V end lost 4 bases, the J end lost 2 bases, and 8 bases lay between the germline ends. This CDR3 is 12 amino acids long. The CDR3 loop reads CSATGQNYGYTF. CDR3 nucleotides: TGCAGTGCTACCGGACAAAACTATGGCTACACCTTC.

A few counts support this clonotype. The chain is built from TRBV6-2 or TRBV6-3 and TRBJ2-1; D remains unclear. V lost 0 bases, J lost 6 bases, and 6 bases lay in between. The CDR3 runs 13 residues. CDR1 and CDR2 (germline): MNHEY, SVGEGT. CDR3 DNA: TGTGCCAGCAGTTACTCGTCTCTCAATGAGCAGTTCTTC. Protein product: CASSYSSLNEQFF.

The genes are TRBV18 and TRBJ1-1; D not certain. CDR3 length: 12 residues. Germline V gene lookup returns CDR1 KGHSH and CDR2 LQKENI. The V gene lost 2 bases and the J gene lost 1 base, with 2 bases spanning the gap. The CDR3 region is CASSPGNTEAFF. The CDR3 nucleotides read TGTGCCAGCTCACCAGGGAACACTGAAGCTTTCTTT.

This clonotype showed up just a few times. The CDR3 DNA follows: TGTGCCAGCTCCGGTATGGACCCAAATCAGCCCCAGCATTTT. Protein: CASSGMDPNQPQHF. The chain employs TRBV11-2 and TRBJ1-5; D call uncertain. The CDR3 runs 14 residues. Germline values: CDR1 SGHAT, CDR2 FQNNGV. V lost 8 bases to trimming and J lost 4 bases, with 15 bases between them.

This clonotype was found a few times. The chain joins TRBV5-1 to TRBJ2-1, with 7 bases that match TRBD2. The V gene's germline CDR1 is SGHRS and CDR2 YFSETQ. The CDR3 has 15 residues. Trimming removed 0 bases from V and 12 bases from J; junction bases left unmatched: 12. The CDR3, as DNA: TGCGCCAGCAGCTTGGGCGCGGGAGCCCCCCATGGGCAGTTCTTC. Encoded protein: CASSLGAGAPHGQFF.

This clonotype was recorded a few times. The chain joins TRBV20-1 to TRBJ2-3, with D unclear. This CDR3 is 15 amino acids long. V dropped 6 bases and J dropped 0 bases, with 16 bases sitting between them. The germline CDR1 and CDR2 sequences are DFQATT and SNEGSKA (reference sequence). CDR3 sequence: CSATPPLGSTDTQYF. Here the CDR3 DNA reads TGCAGTGCCACTCCTCCCCTCGGTAGCACAGATACGCAGTATTTT.

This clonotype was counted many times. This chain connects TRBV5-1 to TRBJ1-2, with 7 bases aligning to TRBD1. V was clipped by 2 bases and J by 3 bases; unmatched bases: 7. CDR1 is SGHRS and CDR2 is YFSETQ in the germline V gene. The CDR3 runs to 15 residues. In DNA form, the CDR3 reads TGCGCCAGCAGCTTCGGACAGGTCCGGGACTATGGCTACACCTTC. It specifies CASSFGQVRDYGYTF.

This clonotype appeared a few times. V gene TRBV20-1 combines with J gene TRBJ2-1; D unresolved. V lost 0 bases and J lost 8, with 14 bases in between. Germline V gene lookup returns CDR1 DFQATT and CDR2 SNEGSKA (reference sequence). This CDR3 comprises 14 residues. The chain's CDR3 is CSARDRGRSDEQFF. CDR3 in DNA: TGCAGTGCTAGAGATCGAGGCCGAAGCGATGAGCAGTTCTTC.

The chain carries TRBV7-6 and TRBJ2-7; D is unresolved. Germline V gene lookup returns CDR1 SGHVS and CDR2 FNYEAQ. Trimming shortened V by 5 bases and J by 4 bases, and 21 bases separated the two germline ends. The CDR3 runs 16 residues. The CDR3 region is CASSPSRDRKYYEQYF. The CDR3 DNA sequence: TGTGCCAGCAGCCCAAGTAGAGACCGCAAGTATTACGAGCAGTACTTC.

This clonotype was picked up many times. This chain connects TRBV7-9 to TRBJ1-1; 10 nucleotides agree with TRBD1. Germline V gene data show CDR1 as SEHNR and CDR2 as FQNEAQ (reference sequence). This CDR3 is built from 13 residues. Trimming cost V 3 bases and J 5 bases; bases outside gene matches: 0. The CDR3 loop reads CASSLGQGTEAFF. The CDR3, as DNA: TGTGCCAGCAGCTTGGGACAGGGGACTGAAGCTTTCTTT.

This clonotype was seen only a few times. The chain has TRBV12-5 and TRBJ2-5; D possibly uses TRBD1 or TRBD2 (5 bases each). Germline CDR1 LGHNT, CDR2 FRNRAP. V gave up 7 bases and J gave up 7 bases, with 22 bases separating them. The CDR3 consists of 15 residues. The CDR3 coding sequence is TGTGCTAGTGCTCGAAGGGGCGCACCCGCGGGGACCCAGTACTTC. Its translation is CASARRGAPAGTQYF. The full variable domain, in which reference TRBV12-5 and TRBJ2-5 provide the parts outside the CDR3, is DARVTQTPRHKVTEMGQEVTMRCQPILGHNTVFWYRQTMMQGLELLAYFRNRAPLDDSGMPKDRFSAEMPDATLATLKIQPSEPRDSAVYFCASARRGAPAGTQYFGPGTRLLVL.

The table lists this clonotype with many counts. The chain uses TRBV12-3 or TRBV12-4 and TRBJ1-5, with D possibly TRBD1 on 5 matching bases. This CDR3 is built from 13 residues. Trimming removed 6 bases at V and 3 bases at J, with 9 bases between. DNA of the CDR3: TGTGCCAGCAGGGGGACGGTCAATCAGCCCCAGCATTTT. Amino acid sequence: CASRGTVNQPQHF.

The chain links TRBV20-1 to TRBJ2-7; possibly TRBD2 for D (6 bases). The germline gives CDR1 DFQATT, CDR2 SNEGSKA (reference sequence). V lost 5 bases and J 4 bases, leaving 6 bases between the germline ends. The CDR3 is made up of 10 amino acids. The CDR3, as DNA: TGCAGTGCTGGGAGGTACGAGCAGTACTTC. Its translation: CSAGRYEQYF.